This T cell receptor beta chain was identified during a study of patients and donors after allogeneic stem cell transplantation. TCRdb reanalysed the RT-PCR reads using MiXCR and keeps one entry per CDR3 protein. The sample yields more than 850,000 distinct CDR3 sequences, more than 15% seen once. V was trimmed by 2 bases and J by 15 bases, leaving 14 bases between them. CDR3 size: 12 residues. Germline V gives CDR1 SGHAT, CDR2 FQNNGV. What was sequenced was blood, either unsorted or a sorted T cell fraction (not recorded which). The receptor was derived from a human donor who was either an allogeneic HSCT recipient or a stem cell or donor lymphocyte infusion donor (not recorded which). It is not recorded whose cells these are; they may come from a transplant donor. The V gene is TRBV11-2, the J gene TRBJ2-4; D gene unclear. This CDR3 reads CASSLLTRRLYF. Written as DNA, the CDR3 is TGTGCCAGCAGCTTATTGACCAGAAGGTTGTACTTC.